This TCR beta chain was documented in a study of breast tumors, draining lymph nodes, adjacent tissues. The CDR3 is made up of 14 amino acids. The germline V gene encodes CDR1 LGHNA and CDR2 YSLEER. The V and J ends lost 0 bases and 5 bases, in that order; junction bases with no gene match: 2. This clonotype was counted ten times or more. TCRdb re-analysed the multiplex PCR reads in MiXCR, keeping a single row per CDR3 protein. The sample lists roughly 16,000 distinct CDR3 sequences, around 50% occurring once. Material for sequencing was tumor-adjacent breast tissue. This receptor was obtained from a female donor with breast cancer. Some clones in this sample may be carry-over from other donors' samples. The chain links TRBV4-3 to TRBJ1-1, with 8 bases that match TRBD1. Here the CDR3 DNA reads TGCGCCAGCAGCCAAGAACAGGGGGGGACTGAAGCTTTCTTT. Its translation is CASSQEQGGTEAFF.